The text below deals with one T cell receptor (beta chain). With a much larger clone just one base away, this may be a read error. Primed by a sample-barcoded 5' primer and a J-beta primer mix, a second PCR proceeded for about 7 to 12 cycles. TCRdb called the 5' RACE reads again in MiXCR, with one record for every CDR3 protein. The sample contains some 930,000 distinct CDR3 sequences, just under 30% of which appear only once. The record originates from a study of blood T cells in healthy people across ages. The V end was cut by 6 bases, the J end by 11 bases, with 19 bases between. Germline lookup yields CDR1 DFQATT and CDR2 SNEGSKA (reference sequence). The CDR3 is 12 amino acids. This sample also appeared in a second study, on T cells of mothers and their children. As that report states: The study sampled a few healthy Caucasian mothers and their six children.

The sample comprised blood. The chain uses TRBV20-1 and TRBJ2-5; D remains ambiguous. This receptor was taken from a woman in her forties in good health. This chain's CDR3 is CSAPSFYNEQYF. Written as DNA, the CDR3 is TGCAGTGCCCCGAGTTTCTACAATGAGCAGTACTTC.